Following are 21 T cell receptor beta chains from one sample sequenced in a study of cytotoxic CD8 clonotypes in ibrutinib-treated CLL. Profiling relied on immunoSEQ multiplex PCR, and the TCRdb table lists in-frame clones only, not all of them. The sample shows hundreds of thousands of clones, roughly 74% of them seen only once. The sample was PBMCs, taken after 24 months of ibrutinib treatment. These receptors originate from a human donor with chronic lymphocytic leukemia.

The J gene is TRBJ2-5, the V gene TRBV6-5, with no clear D. The V and J ends lost 5 bases and 5 bases respectively, with 6 bases between them. Looked up from germline, CDR1 is MNHEY and CDR2 is SVGAGI. CDR3 length: 11 amino acids. CDR3 DNA sequence: TGTGCCAGCAGTCGCAGGGAGACCCAGTACTTC. Its translation is CASSRRETQYF.

The CDR3 DNA reads as TGTGCCATCAGTAATGGCGCTAGCGGGGCCCCCTACGAGCAGTACTTC. Translated: CAISNGASGAPYEQYF. V and J are TRBV10-3 and TRBJ2-7; 9 bases are a match to TRBD2. V shed 5 bases, J shed 2 bases, and the junction held 10 bases outside the gene matches. This CDR3 has 16 residues. The germline V gene encodes CDR1 ENHRY and CDR2 SYGVKD.

CDR3 coding DNA: TGTGCCAGCAGTGAGGTATGGGTAGGGACCTACGAGCAGTACTTC. It yields the protein CASSEVWVGTYEQYF. V is TRBV2 and J is TRBJ2-7; D is unresolved. The V end lost 3 bases, the J end lost 2 bases, and 14 bases lay between the germline ends. Germline-derived CDR1 and CDR2 are SNHLY and FYNNEI. There are 15 residues in the CDR3.

The V and J genes are TRBV11-2 and TRBJ2-7, with D uncertain. CDR3 length equals 11 residues. CDR1 and CDR2 from the germline V gene are SGHAT and FQNNGV. Deletions cut 5 bases from V and 5 bases from J, with 7 bases between. CDR3 DNA: TGTGCCAGCAGCATTGCGGACGAGCAGTACTTC. Translated, it gives CASSIADEQYF.

The rearrangement uses TRBV27 and TRBJ2-7; 7 nucleotides agree with TRBD2. The CDR3 runs to 13 residues. Germline CDR1 MNHEY, CDR2 SMNVEV (reference sequence). Trimming cost V 3 bases and J 5 bases; bases outside gene matches: 4. Written as DNA, the CDR3 is TGTGCCAGCAGTTTCGGCGGGAGCGACGAGCAGTACTTC. As protein: CASSFGGSDEQYF.

The rearrangement joins TRBV20-1 to TRBJ1-1; D possibly corresponds to TRBD1 (5 bases). From germline, CDR1 is DFQATT and CDR2 SNEGSKA (reference sequence). Trimming removed 4 bases at V and 10 bases at J, with 10 bases between. CDR3 length equals 10 residues. As DNA, the CDR3 is TGCAGTGCTACCAGGGAAGTAGCTTTCTTT. Protein: CSATREVAFF.

V is TRBV28 and J is TRBJ1-2; 7 bases are shared with TRBD1. V was clipped by 1 base and J by 5 bases; unmatched bases: 7. Germline V lookup: CDR1 MDHEN, CDR2 SYDVKM. The CDR3 has 15 amino acids. In DNA form, the CDR3 reads TGTGCCAGCAGTTTATTGGAGGGACAGAATTATGGCTACACCTTC. Its protein is CASSLLEGQNYGYTF.

This sequence joins TRBV5-6 and TRBJ2-7; TRBD2 agrees at 9 bases. The germline V gene encodes CDR1 SGHDT and CDR2 YYEEEE. Trimming took 0 bases from V and 4 from J; bases not matched to a gene: 5. CDR3 length: 15 residues. Written as DNA, the CDR3 is TGTGCCAGCAGCTTGGTAGGCGGGAGGGGGTACGAGCAGTACTTC. The encoded protein is CASSLVGGRGYEQYF.

This clone is a singleton in its sample. The chain employs TRBV28 and TRBJ2-7; D might be TRBD1 or TRBD2, each matching 6 bases. The CDR3 is 14 residues long. CDR1 MDHEN and CDR2 SYDVKM come from the germline V gene. With 6 bases removed from V and 1 base from J, the gap between germline ends came to 13 bases. The CDR3 bases are TGTGCCAGCAGGGGGGGCGTTCGGTCCTACGAGCAGTACTTC. As protein: CASRGGVRSYEQYF.

This chain uses TRBV28 with TRBJ2-3; 12 bases map to TRBD1. The trim removed 2 bases at V and 3 bases at J, leaving 3 bases unmatched. Germline values: CDR1 MDHEN, CDR2 SYDVKM. There are 16 residues in the CDR3. The CDR3 loop is CASSLGTGGETDTQYF. The CDR3 region has the DNA TGTGCCAGCAGTTTAGGGACAGGGGGCGAAACAGATACGCAGTATTTT.

The chain couples TRBV11-2 to TRBJ2-7; 7 bases agree with TRBD2. CDR3 length: 15 amino acids. Germline CDR1 SGHAT, CDR2 FQNNGV. V lost 1 base, J lost 5 bases, and 8 bases stayed unmatched. The CDR3 DNA reads TGTGCCAGCAGCTTAGGGGTGGGAGGGCCCGACGAGCAGTACTTC. This sequence encodes CASSLGVGGPDEQYF.

The chain links TRBV7-9 to TRBJ1-4, with D possibly matching TRBD1 (5 bases). Germline assignment: CDR1 SEHNR and CDR2 FQNEAQ (reference sequence). Trimming removed 5 bases at V and 5 bases at J, with 18 bases between. The CDR3 has 16 residues. Here the CDR3 DNA reads TGTGCCAGCAGCCCTGCGGGACCAGGAGAGAATGAAAAACTGTTTTTT. Translated, it gives CASSPAGPGENEKLFF.

The genes are TRBV30 and TRBJ2-1; 14 nucleotides match TRBD2. The V gene end was trimmed by 0 bases and the J gene end by 8 bases; junction bases not matched to a gene: 3. Germline CDR1 GTSNPN, CDR2 SVGIG (reference sequence). The CDR3 covers 15 residues. The CDR3 DNA follows: TGTGCCTGGAGTGTAGGACTAGCGGGAGGATATGAGCAGTTCTTC. It encodes CAWSVGLAGGYEQFF.

This chain uses TRBV9 with TRBJ2-3; 7 nucleotides agree with TRBD2. The V gene end was trimmed by 0 bases and the J gene end by 4 bases; junction bases not matched to a gene: 8. From germline, CDR1 is SGDLS and CDR2 YYNGEE. This CDR3 comprises 16 residues. Here the CDR3 reads CASSVGGGSPADTQYF. CDR3 nucleotides: TGTGCCAGCAGCGTAGGGGGCGGGAGTCCTGCAGATACGCAGTATTTT.

This clone was counted only a few times. The chain uses TRBV4-2 and TRBJ1-2; no firm D call. CDR3 length equals 13 residues. Germline V gene data show CDR1 as LGHNA and CDR2 as YNFKEQ. V lost 0 bases and J lost 8, with 10 bases in between. The CDR3 loop is CASSQDPLLGYTF. In DNA, the CDR3 is TGTGCCAGCAGCCAAGACCCGTTACTAGGCTACACCTTC.

V and J are TRBV4-3 and TRBJ1-4; D gene uncertain. The CDR3 consists of 13 residues. The V gene's germline CDR1 is LGHNA and CDR2 YSLEER. Trimming pared 0 bases from V and 8 bases from J, leaving 7 bases between. CDR3 region: CASSQDPSEKLFF. DNA of the CDR3: TGCGCCAGCAGCCAAGATCCTAGCGAAAAACTGTTTTTT.

The chain's CDR3 is CASSFGVLGEQYF. CDR3 in DNA: TGCGCCAGCAGCTTTGGGGTTCTGGGCGAGCAGTACTTC. The gene calls are TRBV5-1 and TRBJ2-7; the D is unclear. The CDR3 totals 13 residues. CDR1 is SGHRS and CDR2 is YFSETQ in the germline V gene. The germline V and J ends were trimmed by 2 bases and 6 bases, with 12 bases remaining between them.

Only a few counts were recorded for this clone. This chain links TRBV7-9 with TRBJ2-6; perhaps TRBD2 as D (5 bases). CDR3 length equals 15 residues. The V gene's germline CDR1 is SEHNR and CDR2 FQNEAQ (reference sequence). V gave up 6 bases and J gave up 4 bases, with 13 bases separating them. In nucleotides, the CDR3 is TGTGCCAGCAGTGTCCGAGAGGGCGGGGCCAACGTCCTGACTTTC. Translated: CASSVREGGANVLTF.

The genes are TRBV28 and TRBJ1-5, with D tentatively TRBD1 (5 bases). The V gene lost 11 bases and the J gene lost 3 bases, with 17 bases spanning the gap. Per the germline V gene, CDR1 is MDHEN and CDR2 is SYDVKM. This CDR3 spans 14 amino acids. CDR3 protein: CAAGQGGINQPQHF. In DNA form, the CDR3 reads TGTGCCGCCGGGCAGGGAGGAATCAATCAGCCCCAGCATTTT.

This chain links TRBV4-3 with TRBJ1-4; 10 bases are shared with TRBD1. CDR1 is LGHNA, CDR2 YSLEER, per germline. This CDR3 has 16 residues. V lost 6 bases and J lost 0; bases outside the gene matches: 4. This CDR3 is CASSRGTGATNEKLFF. As DNA, the CDR3 is TGCGCCAGCAGTCGAGGGACAGGGGCAACTAATGAAAAACTGTTTTTT.

This chain joins TRBV9 and TRBJ2-1; TRBD2 matches 9 bases. The CDR3 has 15 residues. Per germline, CDR1 SGDLS and CDR2 YYNGEE. The V gene end was trimmed by 2 bases and the J gene end by 5 bases; junction bases not matched to a gene: 5. The CDR3 protein is CASSVGRLADNEQFF. The CDR3 DNA reads TGTGCCAGCAGCGTCGGCAGACTAGCGGACAATGAGCAGTTCTTC.